These 16 T cell receptor beta chains came from one sample sequenced in a study of cytomegalovirus exposure and HLA in healthy donors. PCR employed 60 Vbeta and 13 Jbeta primers. The table came from immunoSEQ multiplex PCR; TCRdb's copy has only in-frame clones and leaves some out. The repertoire holds approximately 140,000 clones, with about four fifths as singletons. Sample: PBMCs. The source is a male donor in good health and CMV-seropositive.

The chain combines TRBV10-3 with TRBJ1-1; TRBD1 aligns across 7 bases. V lost 8 bases and J lost 0; bases outside the gene matches: 3. The CDR3 contains 13 residues. Germline V gene lookup returns CDR1 ENHRY and CDR2 SYGVKD. DNA for the CDR3: TGTGCCATCGCGGACAGGTTGAACACTGAAGCTTTCTTT. Residues: CAIADRLNTEAFF.

The chain combines TRBV7-9 with TRBJ2-6; no clear D gene. Germline values: CDR1 SEHNR, CDR2 FQNEAQ (reference sequence). The CDR3 spans 15 residues. V lost 5 bases to trimming and J lost 2 bases, with 10 bases between them. The CDR3, as DNA: TGTGCCAGCAGCACCACCCAGACTGGGGCCAACGTCCTGACTTTC. This encodes CASSTTQTGANVLTF.

The chain uses TRBV19 and TRBJ1-2; D is possibly TRBD1 (5 bases). The germline V gene encodes CDR1 LNHDA and CDR2 SQIVND (reference sequence). Trimming shortened V by 7 bases and J by 4 bases, and 13 bases separated the two germline ends. This CDR3 spans 13 amino acids. The CDR3 DNA reads TGTGCCAGTACCGGGGGAAGGTTCTATGGCTACACCTTC. This gives the protein CASTGGRFYGYTF.

The rearrangement joins TRBV2 to TRBJ2-2, with 9 bases matching TRBD2. Germline loops: CDR1 SNHLY, CDR2 FYNNEI. V lost 4 bases and J lost 4; bases outside the gene matches: 4. The CDR3 consists of 15 residues. The CDR3 here is CASSVRGGATGELFF. The CDR3 nucleotides read TGTGCCAGCAGTGTGCGGGGGGGTGCCACCGGGGAGCTGTTTTTT.

This rearrangement joins TRBV7-2 to TRBJ2-1; maybe TRBD2 (6 bases). V was shortened by 6 bases and J by 4 bases, with 10 bases between the two germline ends. CDR3 size: 13 residues. Germline V gene sequence: CDR1 SGHTA, CDR2 FQGNSA. The CDR3 loop is CASRPRGYNEQFF. CDR3 coding DNA: TGTGCCAGCAGACCCCGGGGGTACAATGAGCAGTTCTTC.

The chain carries TRBV18 and TRBJ1-1; D gene uncertain. V lost 4 bases, J lost 1 base, and 13 bases lay in between. This CDR3 comprises 15 residues. Germline V lookup: CDR1 KGHSH, CDR2 LQKENI. The CDR3, as DNA: TGTGCCAGCTCACGGGAGAGTACGGGGAACACTGAAGCTTTCTTT. Its translation: CASSRESTGNTEAFF.

This clone was observed a few times. V is TRBV18 and J is TRBJ1-1; 7 positions match TRBD1. Germline CDR1 is KGHSH and CDR2 is LQKENI. The CDR3 is made up of 14 amino acids. The trim removed 0 bases at V and 11 bases at J, leaving 9 bases unmatched. The DNA for the CDR3 is TGTGCCAGCTCACCACCGTCAACAGGGGAGTCGGCTTTCTTT. It yields the protein CASSPPSTGESAFF.

The chain links TRBV7-6 to TRBJ2-5, with D perhaps TRBD1 (6 bases). Germline CDR1 SGHVS, CDR2 FNYEAQ. This CDR3 is 13 amino acids long. The V end lost 7 bases, the J end lost 5 bases, and 14 bases lay between the germline ends. In DNA form, the CDR3 reads TGTGCCAGCACCAAGGCAGGGGAGGAGACCCAGTACTTC. This gives the protein CASTKAGEETQYF. Variable domain in full (rest from reference TRBV7-6 and TRBJ2-5): GAGVSQSPRYKVTKRGQDVALRCDPISGHVSLYWYRQALGQGPEFLTYFNYEAQQDKSGLPNDRFSAERPEGSISTLTIQRTEQRDSAMYRCASTKAGEETQYFGPGTRLLVL.

This chain joins TRBV11-2 and TRBJ2-3, with D uncertain. The CDR3 has 14 amino acids. V gave up 1 base and J gave up 2 bases, with 7 bases separating them. Germline CDR1 reads SGHAT; CDR2 reads FQNNGV. The CDR3 DNA is TGTGCCAGCAGCTTAGCGATAGACACAGATACGCAGTATTTT. Translation gives CASSLAIDTDTQYF.

The gene calls are TRBV5-1 and TRBJ2-1; 7 bases match TRBD2. The CDR3 loop spans 16 amino acids. The ends lost 3 bases at V and 7 bases at J; junction bases unmatched: 13. CDR1 and CDR2 (germline): SGHRS, YFSETQ. The CDR3 DNA reads as TGCGCCAGCAGCTCAGCCGGACTAGGAAGTAGGAATGAGCAGTTCTTC. Its protein is CASSSAGLGSRNEQFF.

This clone was detected a few times. The rearrangement links TRBV4-1 to TRBJ2-5; 16 bases are a match to TRBD2. The CDR3 sequence is 20 residues long. Unmatched junction bases numbered 11, after V lost 3 bases and J lost 1 base. The germline CDR1 and CDR2 sequences are MGHRA and YSYEKL. The CDR3 reads CASSHRGLAGGPNPQETQYF. The DNA of the CDR3 is TGCGCCAGCAGCCACCGGGGACTAGCGGGGGGGCCCAATCCCCAAGAGACCCAGTACTTC.

The chain joins TRBV5-1 to TRBJ2-1, with 9 bases fitting TRBD1. Germline assignment: CDR1 SGHRS and CDR2 YFSETQ. With 0 bases clipped from V and 8 bases from J, the junction kept 9 bases outside the gene matches. The CDR3 is 16 residues long. The CDR3 here is CASSLGGTGSSDEQFF. CDR3 bases: TGCGCCAGCAGCTTGGGGGGGACAGGGTCCAGCGATGAGCAGTTCTTC.

Comments on this clone: Distinct nucleotide sequences in the sample also encode this CDR3. V and J are TRBV19 and TRBJ1-1; D is unclear. This CDR3 has 18 amino acids. Looked up from germline, CDR1 is LNHDA and CDR2 is SQIVND (reference sequence). Deletions cut 8 bases from V and 0 bases from J, with 25 bases between. The CDR3 nucleotides read TGTGCCAGTTTTTCGGTGACGGCCACCCTAGGCATGAACACTGAAGCTTTCTTT. The encoded protein is CASFSVTATLGMNTEAFF.

This chain links TRBV27 with TRBJ2-7; no clear D gene. The CDR3 is 13 amino acids. Between the trimmed V and J ends, which lost 5 bases and 3 bases, there was a span of 11 bases. In germline, CDR1 is MNHEY, CDR2 SMNVEV (reference sequence). The DNA for the CDR3 is TGTGCCAGCAGTCCCGGAGATTACTACGAGCAGTACTTC. Protein product: CASSPGDYYEQYF.

V gene TRBV10-3 combines with J gene TRBJ2-2; 8 positions agree with TRBD1. The germline V gene has CDR1 ENHRY and CDR2 SYGVKD. The length of the CDR3 is 18 residues. The V and J ends lost 2 bases and 4 bases, in that order; junction bases with no gene match: 12. The DNA of the CDR3 is TGTGCCATCAGTGAGCCCCCTCTGACAGGGGCTGTCACCGGGGAGCTGTTTTTT. Protein: CAISEPPLTGAVTGELFF.

This clone was found once. The CDR3 here is CASSTLAGDYEQYF. The CDR3 coding sequence is TGTGCCAGCAGCACACTAGCGGGGGACTACGAGCAGTACTTC. The chain joins TRBV7-8 to TRBJ2-7; 11 bases are a match to TRBD2. Per the germline V gene, CDR1 is SGHVS and CDR2 is FQNEAQ. This CDR3 is 14 amino acids long. V trimming: 5 bases; J trimming: 3 bases; junction bases outside the gene matches: 3.